This entry describes one TCR beta chain. Its antigen is not identified. This entry is derived from a study of persistence of HIV-infected CD4 T cells. In the study overall: Isolated cells were CMV- and HIV-1 Gag-responding CD4+ T cells.

The libraries were made with immunoSEQ version 4 in survey mode. TCRdb's table, derived via immunoSEQ multiplex PCR, lists solely in-frame clones and lacks some. In the table there are about 40,000 clones, approximately 80% of which are singletons. Study findings and constraints: Compared with CD3/CD28-stimulated cells, CMV- and Gag-responding cells showed lower TCRbeta richness. Degenerate expanded CDR3beta sequences were enriched among CMV- and Gag-responding cells.

The stimulus was lysate of CMV-infected fibroblasts, 10 ug/mL. Sorted nonresponding memory CD4+ T cells were CD40L-negative, CD69-negative, CD45RO-high. Undetectable plasma HIV-1 RNA below 50 copies/mL lasted at least 4 years. The clonotype comes from an adult man with HIV who was CMV-seropositive. This specimen consisted of CD4+ T cells sorted from PBMCs after approximately 19-hour stimulation, obtained from a patient who received antiretroviral therapy.

CDR3 sequence: CASSQGRSLGVSMLTYEQYF. CDR3 coding DNA: TGCGCCAGCAGCCAAGGAAGGAGCTTGGGAGTGTCTATGCTTACCTACGAGCAGTACTTC. The chain has TRBV4-1 and TRBJ2-7, with a tentative D call TRBD2 (5 bases). Deletions cut 1 base from V and 2 bases from J, with 27 bases between. The CDR3 length is 20 residues. CDR1 MGHRA and CDR2 YSYEKL come from the germline V gene.